This T cell receptor beta chain derives from a study of lymphopenia after photon versus proton radiotherapy. Sequencing used immunoSEQ multiplex PCR; TCRdb keeps in-frame clones, though not all of them. Here the sample spans approximately 47,000 clones, 85% to 90% being singletons. The CDR3 is 15 amino acids. Trimming stripped 1 base from V and 1 base from J, with 11 bases between. Germline-derived CDR1 and CDR2 are SGHAT and FQDESV (reference sequence). The sequence derives from a middle-aged man with gastric cancer. V usage is TRBV11-1 and J usage is TRBJ2-7; D gene uncertain. The sample here was peripheral blood, taken from a patient treated with photon-based radiotherapy. DNA for the CDR3: TGTGCCAGCAGCTTAGTTCCGGGCCTGTCCTACGAGCAGTACTTC. Amino acid sequence: CASSLVPGLSYEQYF. Looking up the rest from reference TRBV11-1 and TRBJ2-7 gives the full variable domain: EAEVAQSPRYKITEKSQAVAFWCDPISGHATLYWYRQILGQGPELLVQFQDESVVDDSQLPKDRFSAERLKGVDSTLKIQPAELGDSAMYLCASSLVPGLSYEQYFGPGTRLTVT.